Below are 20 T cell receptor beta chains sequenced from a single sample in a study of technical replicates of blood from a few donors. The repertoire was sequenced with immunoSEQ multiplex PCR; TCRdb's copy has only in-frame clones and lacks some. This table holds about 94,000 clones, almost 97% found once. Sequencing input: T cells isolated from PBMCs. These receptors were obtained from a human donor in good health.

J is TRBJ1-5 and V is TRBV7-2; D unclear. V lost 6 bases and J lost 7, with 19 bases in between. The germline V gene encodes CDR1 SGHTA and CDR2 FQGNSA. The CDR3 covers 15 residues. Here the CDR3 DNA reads TGTGCCAGCAGTCGTAATTTAGGGAGACTGCAGCCCCAGCATTTT. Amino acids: CASSRNLGRLQPQHF.

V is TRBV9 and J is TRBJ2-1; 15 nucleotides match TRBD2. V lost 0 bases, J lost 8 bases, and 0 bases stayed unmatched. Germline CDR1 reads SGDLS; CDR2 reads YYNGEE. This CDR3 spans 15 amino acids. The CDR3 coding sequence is TGTGCCAGCAGCGTAGGGACTAGCGGGAGGGATGAGCAGTTCTTC. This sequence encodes CASSVGTSGRDEQFF.

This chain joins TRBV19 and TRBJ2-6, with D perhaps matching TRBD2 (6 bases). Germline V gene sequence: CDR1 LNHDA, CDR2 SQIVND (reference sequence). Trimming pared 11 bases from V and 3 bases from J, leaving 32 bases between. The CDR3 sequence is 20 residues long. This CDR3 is CALRPGEMLPLYRGANVLTF. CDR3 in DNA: TGTGCCTTAAGGCCGGGAGAAATGCTTCCCCTCTATCGTGGGGCCAACGTCCTGACTTTC.

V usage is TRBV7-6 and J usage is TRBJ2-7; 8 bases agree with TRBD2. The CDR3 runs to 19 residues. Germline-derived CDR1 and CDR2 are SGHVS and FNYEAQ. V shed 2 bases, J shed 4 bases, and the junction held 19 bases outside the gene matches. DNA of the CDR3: TGTGCCAGCAGCTTAACCGGACGGCTTTTAGGACTAGCCTCATACGAGCAGTACTTC. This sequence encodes CASSLTGRLLGLASYEQYF.

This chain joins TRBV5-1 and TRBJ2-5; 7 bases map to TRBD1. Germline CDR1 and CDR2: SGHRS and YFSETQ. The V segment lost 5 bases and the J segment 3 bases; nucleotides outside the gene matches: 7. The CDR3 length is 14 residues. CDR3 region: CASRPTGAEETQYF. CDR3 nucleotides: TGCGCCAGCAGGCCAACAGGGGCTGAAGAGACCCAGTACTTC.

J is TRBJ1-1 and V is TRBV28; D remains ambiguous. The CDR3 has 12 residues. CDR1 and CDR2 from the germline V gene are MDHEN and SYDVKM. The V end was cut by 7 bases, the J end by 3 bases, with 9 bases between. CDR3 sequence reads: CASISQYTEAFF. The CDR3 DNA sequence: TGTGCCAGCATAAGTCAGTACACTGAAGCTTTCTTT.

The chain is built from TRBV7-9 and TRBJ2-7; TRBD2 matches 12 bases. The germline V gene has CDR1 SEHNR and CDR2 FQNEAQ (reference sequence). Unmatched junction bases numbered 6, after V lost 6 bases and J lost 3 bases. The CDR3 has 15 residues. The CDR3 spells CASSLGTSGYYEQYF. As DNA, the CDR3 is TGTGCCAGCAGTTTGGGGACTAGCGGGTACTACGAGCAGTACTTC.

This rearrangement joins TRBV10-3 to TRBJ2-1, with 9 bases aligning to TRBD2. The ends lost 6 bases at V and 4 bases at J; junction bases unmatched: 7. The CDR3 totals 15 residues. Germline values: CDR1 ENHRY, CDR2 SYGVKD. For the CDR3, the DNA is TGTGCCATCAGCACCCTAGCGGGAAATTACAATGAGCAGTTCTTC. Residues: CAISTLAGNYNEQFF.

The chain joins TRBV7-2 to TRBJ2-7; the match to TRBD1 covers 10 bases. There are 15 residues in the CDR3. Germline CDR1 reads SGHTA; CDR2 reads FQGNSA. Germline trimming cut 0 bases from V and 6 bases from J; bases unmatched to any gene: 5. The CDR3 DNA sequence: TGTGCCAGCAGCTTAGCGCGGACAGGGGGACGCGAGCAGTACTTC. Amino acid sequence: CASSLARTGGREQYF.

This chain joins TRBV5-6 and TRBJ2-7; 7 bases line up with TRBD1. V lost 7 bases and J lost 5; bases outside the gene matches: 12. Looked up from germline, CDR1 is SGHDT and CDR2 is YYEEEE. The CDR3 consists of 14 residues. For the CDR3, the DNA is TGTGCCAGCTCCCAAACCTACAGGGGCGACGAGCAGTACTTC. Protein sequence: CASSQTYRGDEQYF.

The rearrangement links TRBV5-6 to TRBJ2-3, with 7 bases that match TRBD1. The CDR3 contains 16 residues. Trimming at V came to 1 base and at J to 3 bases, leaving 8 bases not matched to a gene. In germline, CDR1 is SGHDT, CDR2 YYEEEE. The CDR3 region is CASSLLTGFGTDTQYF. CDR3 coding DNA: TGTGCCAGCAGCTTGTTGACAGGGTTCGGGACAGATACGCAGTATTTT.

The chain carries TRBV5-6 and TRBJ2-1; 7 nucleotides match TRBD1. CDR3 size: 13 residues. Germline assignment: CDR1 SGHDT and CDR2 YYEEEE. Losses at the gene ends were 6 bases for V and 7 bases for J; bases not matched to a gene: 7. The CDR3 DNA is TGTGCCAGCACGCTCTTACAGGGGAATGAGCAGTTCTTC. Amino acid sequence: CASTLLQGNEQFF.

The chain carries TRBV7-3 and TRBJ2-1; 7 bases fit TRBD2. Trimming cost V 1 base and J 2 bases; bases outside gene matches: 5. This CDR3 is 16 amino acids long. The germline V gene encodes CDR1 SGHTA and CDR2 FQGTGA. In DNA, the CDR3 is TGTGCCAGCAGCTTAAGCGGGGGTTCGACCTACAATGAGCAGTTCTTC. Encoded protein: CASSLSGGSTYNEQFF.

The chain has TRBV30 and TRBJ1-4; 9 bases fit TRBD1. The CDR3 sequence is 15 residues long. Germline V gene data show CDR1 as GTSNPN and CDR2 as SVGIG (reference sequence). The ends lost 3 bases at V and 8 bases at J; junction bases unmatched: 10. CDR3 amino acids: CAWRSQGAPSEKLFF. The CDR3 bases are TGTGCCTGGAGGTCACAGGGGGCGCCTTCCGAAAAACTGTTTTTT.

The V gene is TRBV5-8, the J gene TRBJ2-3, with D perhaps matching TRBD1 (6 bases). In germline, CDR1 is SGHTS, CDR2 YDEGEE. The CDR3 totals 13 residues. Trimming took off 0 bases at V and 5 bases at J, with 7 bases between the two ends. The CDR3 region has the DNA TGTGCCAGCAGCTTGGAGGGGGTAGATACGCAGTATTTT. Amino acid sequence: CASSLEGVDTQYF.

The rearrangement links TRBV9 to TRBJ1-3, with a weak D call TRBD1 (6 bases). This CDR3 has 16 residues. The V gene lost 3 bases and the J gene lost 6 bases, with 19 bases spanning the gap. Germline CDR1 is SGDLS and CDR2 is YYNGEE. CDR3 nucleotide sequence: TGTGCCAGCAGCGCCCTAGGGGGGGGCCTTGTAAACACCATATATTTT. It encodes CASSALGGGLVNTIYF.

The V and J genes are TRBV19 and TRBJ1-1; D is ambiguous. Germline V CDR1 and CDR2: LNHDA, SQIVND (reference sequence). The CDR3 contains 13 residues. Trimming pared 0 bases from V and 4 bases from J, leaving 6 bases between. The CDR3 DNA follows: TGTGCCAGTAGTATAGAGCGGAGCACTGAAGCTTTCTTT. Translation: CASSIERSTEAFF.

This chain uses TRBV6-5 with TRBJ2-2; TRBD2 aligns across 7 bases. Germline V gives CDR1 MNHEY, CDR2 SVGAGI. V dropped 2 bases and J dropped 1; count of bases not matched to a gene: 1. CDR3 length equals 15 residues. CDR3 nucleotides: TGTGCCAGCAGTTACACTAGCGTGAACACCGGGGAGCTGTTTTTT. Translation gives CASSYTSVNTGELFF.

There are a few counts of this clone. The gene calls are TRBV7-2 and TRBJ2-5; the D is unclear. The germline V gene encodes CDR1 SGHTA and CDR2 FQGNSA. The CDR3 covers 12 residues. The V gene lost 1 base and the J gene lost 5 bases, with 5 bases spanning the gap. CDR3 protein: CASSLGRETQYF. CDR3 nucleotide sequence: TGTGCCAGCAGCTTAGGCAGGGAGACCCAGTACTTC.

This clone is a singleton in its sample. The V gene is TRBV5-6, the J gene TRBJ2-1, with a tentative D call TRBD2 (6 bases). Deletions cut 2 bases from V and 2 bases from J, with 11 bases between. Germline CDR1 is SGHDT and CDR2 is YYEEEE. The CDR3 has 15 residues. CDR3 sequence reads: CASSLRDLPYNEQFF. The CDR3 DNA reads TGTGCCAGCAGCTTACGGGACTTACCCTACAATGAGCAGTTCTTC.